The 2 T cell receptor beta chains given below trace back to one sample, sequenced in a study of blood T cell repertoires in COVID-19. The data were produced by immunoSEQ multiplex PCR, yet TCRdb's version contains in-frame clones alone and is incomplete. The sample includes a few hundred thousand clones, around 89% of them seen just once. Specimen: PBMCs or T cells enriched from blood (not recorded which). The receptors come from a woman between 18 and 29 years old with acute COVID-19.

The CDR3 is CAIGDADYGYTF. As DNA, the CDR3 is TGTGCCATAGGGGATGCGGACTATGGCTACACCTTC. The gene calls are TRBV28 and TRBJ1-2; TRBD1 might be the D (5 bases). Per germline, CDR1 MDHEN and CDR2 SYDVKM. V lost 10 bases to trimming and J lost 3 bases, with 12 bases between them. The CDR3 has 12 residues.

This chain connects TRBV3-1 (or the pseudogene TRBV3-2) to TRBJ2-7; 9 bases fit TRBD2. This CDR3 is built from 15 residues. Germline CDR1 LGHDT, CDR2 YNNKEL (reference sequence). Unmatched junction bases numbered 6, after V lost 3 bases and J lost 3 bases. Here the CDR3 reads CASSHQREAIYEQYF. CDR3 DNA sequence: TGTGCCAGCAGCCACCAGCGGGAGGCAATCTACGAGCAGTACTTC.